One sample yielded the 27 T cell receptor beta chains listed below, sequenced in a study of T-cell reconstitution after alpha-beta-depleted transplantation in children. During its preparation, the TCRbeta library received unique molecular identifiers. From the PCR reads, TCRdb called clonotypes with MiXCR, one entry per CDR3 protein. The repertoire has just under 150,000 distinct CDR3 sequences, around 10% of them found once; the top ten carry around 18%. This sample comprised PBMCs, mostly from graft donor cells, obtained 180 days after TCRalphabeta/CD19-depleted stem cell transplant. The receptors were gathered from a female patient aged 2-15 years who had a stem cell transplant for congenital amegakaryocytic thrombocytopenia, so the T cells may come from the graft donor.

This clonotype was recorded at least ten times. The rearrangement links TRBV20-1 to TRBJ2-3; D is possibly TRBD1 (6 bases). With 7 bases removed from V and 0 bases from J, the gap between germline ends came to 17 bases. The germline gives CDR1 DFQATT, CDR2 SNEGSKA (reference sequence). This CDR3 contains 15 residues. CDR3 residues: CSVLGGDESTDTQYF. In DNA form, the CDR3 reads TGCAGTGTTTTAGGGGGAGATGAAAGCACAGATACGCAGTATTTT.

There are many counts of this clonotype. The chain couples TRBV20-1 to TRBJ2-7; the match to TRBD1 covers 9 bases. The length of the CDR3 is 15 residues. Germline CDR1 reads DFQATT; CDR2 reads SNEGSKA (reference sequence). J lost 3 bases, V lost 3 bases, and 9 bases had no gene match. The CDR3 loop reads CSARNTGGPFYEQYF. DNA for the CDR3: TGCAGTGCTAGGAACACAGGGGGCCCCTTCTACGAGCAGTACTTC.

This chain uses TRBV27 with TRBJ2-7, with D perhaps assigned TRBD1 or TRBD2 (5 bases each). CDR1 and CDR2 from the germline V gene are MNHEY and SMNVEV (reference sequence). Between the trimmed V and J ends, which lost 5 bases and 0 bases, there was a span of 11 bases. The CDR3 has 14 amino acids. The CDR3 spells CASSRGLNSYEQYF. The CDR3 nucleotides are TGTGCCAGCAGTCGGGGCCTCAACTCCTACGAGCAGTACTTC.

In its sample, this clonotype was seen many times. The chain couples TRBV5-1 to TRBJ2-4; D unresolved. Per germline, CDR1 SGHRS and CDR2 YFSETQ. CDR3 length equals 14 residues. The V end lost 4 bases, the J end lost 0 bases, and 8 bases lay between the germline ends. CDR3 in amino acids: CASSPMLAKNIQYF. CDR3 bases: TGCGCCAGCAGCCCCATGCTAGCCAAAAACATTCAGTACTTC.

For the CDR3, the DNA is TGTGCCAGCAGTTCGACGTGGATCTCTGGAAACACCATATATTTT. It specifies CASSSTWISGNTIYF. The chain has TRBV27 and TRBJ1-3; no reliable D call. The CDR3 sequence is 15 residues long. V was clipped by 4 bases and J by 0 bases, with 10 bases between them. The V gene's germline CDR1 is MNHEY and CDR2 SMNVEV (reference sequence).

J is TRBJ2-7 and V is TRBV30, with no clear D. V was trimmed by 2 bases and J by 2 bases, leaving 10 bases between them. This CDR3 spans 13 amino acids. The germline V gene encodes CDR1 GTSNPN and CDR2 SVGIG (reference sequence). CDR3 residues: CAWSIRAAYEQYF. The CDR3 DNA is TGTGCCTGGAGTATCCGGGCCGCCTACGAGCAGTACTTC.

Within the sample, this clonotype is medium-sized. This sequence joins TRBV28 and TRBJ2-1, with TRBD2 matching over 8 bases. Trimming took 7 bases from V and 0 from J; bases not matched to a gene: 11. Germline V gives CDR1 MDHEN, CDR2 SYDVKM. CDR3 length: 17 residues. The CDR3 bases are TGTGCCAGCACCAGTAGCGGGGAACCGAGCTCCTACAATGAGCAGTTCTTC. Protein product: CASTSSGEPSSYNEQFF.

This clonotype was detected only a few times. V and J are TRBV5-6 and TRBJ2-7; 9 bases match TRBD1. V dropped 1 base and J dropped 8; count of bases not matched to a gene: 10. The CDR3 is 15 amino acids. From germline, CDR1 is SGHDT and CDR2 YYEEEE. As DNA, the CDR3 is TGTGCCAGCAGCTTGCGGAGACAGGGGGTTAAGAAGCAGTACTTC. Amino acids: CASSLRRQGVKKQYF. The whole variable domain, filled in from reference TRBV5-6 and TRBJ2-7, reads DAGVTQSPTHLIKTRGQQVTLRCSPKSGHDTVSWYQQALGQGPQFIFQYYEEEERQRGNFPDRFSGHQFPNYSSELNVNALLLGDSALYLCASSLRRQGVKKQYFGPGTRLTVT.

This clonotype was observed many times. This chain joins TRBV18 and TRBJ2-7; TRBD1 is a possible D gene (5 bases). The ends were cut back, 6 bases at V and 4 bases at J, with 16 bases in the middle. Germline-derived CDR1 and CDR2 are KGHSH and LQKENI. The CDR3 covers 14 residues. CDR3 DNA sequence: TGTGCCAGCTCCCTCGGCAGGGTGGGATACGAGCAGTACTTC. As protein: CASSLGRVGYEQYF. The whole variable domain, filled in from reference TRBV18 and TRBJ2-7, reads NAGVMQNPRHLVRRRGQEARLRCSPMKGHSHVYWYRQLPEEGLKFMVYLQKENIIDESGMPKERFSAEFPKEGPSILRIQQVVRGDSAAYFCASSLGRVGYEQYFGPGTRLTVT.

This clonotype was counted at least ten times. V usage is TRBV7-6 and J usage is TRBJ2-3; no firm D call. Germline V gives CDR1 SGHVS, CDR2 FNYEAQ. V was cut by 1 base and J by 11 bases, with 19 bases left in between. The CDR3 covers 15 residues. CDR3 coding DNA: TGTGCCAGCAGCTTAGGCGGCGACTTAAGCTCTGGGCAGTATTTT. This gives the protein CASSLGGDLSSGQYF.

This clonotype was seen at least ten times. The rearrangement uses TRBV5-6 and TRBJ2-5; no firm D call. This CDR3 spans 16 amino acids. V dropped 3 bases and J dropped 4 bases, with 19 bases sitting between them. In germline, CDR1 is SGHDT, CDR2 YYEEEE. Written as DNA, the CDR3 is TGTGCCAGCAGCTACATCTTAGCAGGCGGTCGAGAGACCCAGTACTTC. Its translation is CASSYILAGGRETQYF.

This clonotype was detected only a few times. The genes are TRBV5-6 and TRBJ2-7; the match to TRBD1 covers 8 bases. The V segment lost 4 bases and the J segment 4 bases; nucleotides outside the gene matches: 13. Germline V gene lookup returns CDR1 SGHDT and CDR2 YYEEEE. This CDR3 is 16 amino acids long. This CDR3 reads CASSPPGTGALYEQYF. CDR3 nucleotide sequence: TGTGCCAGCAGCCCACCCGGGACAGGAGCATTATACGAGCAGTACTTC.

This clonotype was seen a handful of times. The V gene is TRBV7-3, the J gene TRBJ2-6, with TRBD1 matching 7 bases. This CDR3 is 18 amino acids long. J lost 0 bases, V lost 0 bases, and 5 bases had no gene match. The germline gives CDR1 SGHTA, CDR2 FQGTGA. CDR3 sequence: CASSLTGTVLSGANVLTF. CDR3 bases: TGTGCCAGCAGCTTAACGGGGACAGTTCTCTCTGGGGCCAACGTCCTGACTTTC.

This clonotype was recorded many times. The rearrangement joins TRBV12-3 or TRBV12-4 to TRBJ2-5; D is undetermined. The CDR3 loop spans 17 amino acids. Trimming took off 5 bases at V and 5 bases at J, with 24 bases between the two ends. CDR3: CASSTSARPLEGETQYF. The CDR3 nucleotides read TGTGCCAGCAGTACGAGCGCCAGGCCACTCGAAGGGGAGACCCAGTACTTC.

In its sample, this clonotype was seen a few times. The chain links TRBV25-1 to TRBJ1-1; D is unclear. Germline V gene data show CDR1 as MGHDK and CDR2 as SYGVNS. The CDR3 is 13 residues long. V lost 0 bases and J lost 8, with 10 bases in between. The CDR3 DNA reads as TGTGCCAGCAGTGAATACGGAGGGCTCGAAGCTTTCTTT. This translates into CASSEYGGLEAFF.

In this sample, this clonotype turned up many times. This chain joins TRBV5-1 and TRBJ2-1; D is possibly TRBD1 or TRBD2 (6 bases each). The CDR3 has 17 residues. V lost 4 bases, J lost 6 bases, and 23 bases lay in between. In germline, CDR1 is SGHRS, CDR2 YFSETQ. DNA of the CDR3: TGCGCCAGCAGCGAAGGGGGTCGGCTAGCGACGGGCAATGAGCAGTTCTTC. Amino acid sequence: CASSEGGRLATGNEQFF.

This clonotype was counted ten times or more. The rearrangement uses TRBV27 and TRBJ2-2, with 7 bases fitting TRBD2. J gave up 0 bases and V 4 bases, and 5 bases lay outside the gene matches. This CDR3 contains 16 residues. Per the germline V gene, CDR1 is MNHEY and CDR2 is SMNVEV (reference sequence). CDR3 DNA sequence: TGTGCCAGCAGTTCGGGGGGAACCGCGAACACCGGGGAGCTGTTTTTT. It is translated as CASSSGGTANTGELFF.

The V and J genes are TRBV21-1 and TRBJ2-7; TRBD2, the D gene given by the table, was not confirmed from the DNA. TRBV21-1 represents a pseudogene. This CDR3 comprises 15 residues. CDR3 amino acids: CASSAGGDDPYEQYF. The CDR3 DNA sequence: TGTGCCAGCAGCGCGGGGGGGGACGACCCCTACGAGCAGTACTTC.

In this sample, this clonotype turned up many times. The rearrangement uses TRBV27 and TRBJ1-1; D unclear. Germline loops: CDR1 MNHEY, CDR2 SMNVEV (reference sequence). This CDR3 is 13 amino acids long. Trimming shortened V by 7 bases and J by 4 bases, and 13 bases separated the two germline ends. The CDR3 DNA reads TGTGCCAGCACCTATGGGGAAGGCACTGAAGCTTTCTTT. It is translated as CASTYGEGTEAFF.

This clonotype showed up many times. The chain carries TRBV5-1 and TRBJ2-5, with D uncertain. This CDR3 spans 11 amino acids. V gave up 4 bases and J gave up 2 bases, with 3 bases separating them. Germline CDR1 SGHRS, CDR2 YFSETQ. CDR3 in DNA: TGCGCCAGCAGCGTACAAGAGACCCAGTACTTC. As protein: CASSVQETQYF.

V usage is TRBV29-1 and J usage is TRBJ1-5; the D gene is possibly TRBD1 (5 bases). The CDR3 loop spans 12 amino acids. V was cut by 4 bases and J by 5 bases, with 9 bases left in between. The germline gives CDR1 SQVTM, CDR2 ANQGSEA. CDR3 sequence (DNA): TGCAGCGTTGGTGGAGGGGATCAGCCCCAGCATTTT. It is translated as CSVGGGDQPQHF.

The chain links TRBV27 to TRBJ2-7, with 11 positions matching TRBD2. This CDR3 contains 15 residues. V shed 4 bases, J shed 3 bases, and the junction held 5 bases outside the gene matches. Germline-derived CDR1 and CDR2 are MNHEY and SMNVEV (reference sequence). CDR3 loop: CASSSPGTSGYEQYF. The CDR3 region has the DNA TGTGCCAGCAGTTCCCCCGGGACTAGCGGCTACGAGCAGTACTTC.

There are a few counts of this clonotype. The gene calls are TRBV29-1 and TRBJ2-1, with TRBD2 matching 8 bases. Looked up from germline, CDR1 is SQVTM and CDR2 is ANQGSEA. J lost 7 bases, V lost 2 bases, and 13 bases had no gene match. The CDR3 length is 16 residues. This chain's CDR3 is CSVERVAGQIRNEQFF. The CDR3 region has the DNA TGCAGCGTTGAACGGGTAGCGGGGCAAATTCGGAATGAGCAGTTCTTC.

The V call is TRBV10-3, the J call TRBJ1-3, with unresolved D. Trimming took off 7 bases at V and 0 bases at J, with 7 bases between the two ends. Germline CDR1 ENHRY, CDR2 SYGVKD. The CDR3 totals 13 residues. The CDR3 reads CAINGNSGNTIYF. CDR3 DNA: TGTGCCATCAACGGGAACTCTGGAAACACCATATATTTT.

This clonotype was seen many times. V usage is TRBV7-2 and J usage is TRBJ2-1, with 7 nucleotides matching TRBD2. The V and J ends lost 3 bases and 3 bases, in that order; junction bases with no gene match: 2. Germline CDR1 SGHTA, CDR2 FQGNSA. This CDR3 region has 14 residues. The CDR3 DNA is TGTGCCAGCAGCTTGGGAGGGAACTACAATGAGCAGTTCTTC. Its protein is CASSLGGNYNEQFF.

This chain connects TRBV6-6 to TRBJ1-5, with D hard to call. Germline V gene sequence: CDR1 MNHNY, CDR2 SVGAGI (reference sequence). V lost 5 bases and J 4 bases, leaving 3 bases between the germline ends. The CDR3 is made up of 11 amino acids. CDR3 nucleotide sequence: TGTGCCAGCAGTACGAATCAGCCCCAGCATTTT. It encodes CASSTNQPQHF.

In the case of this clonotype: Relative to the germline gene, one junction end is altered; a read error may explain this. The CDR3 nucleotides read TGTGCCAGCTCCCAGGGACAGGGTGAAACCTACGAGCATTACTTC. It is translated as CASSQGQGETYEHYF. This chain uses TRBV18 with TRBJ2-7, with 9 bases matching TRBD1. The CDR3 loop spans 15 amino acids. The germline V gene encodes CDR1 KGHSH and CDR2 LQKENI.